The following is a TCR beta chain sequence with its context. Its antigen remains unidentified. Germline V gene data show CDR1 as DFQATT and CDR2 as SNEGSKA (reference sequence). Trimming cost V 0 bases and J 6 bases, with 23 bases left between them. The CDR3 has 17 residues. For repertoire sequencing, the TCR beta CDR3 regions were amplified from RNA transcripts. First-round RT-PCR used HTBI primers; second-round multiplex PCR followed. TCRdb re-analysed the multiplex PCR reads in MiXCR, keeping a single row per CDR3 protein. This table has about 210,000 distinct CDR3 sequences, over 25% appearing once. Under 3 months in duration, the ophthalmopathy in affected donors had moderate-to-severe activity, CAS ≥3 and NOSPECS ≥4. The PBMCs had their origin in around 9.1 ml of fresh peripheral blood. This sample is drawn from a study of Graves' ophthalmopathy and Graves' hyperthyroidism. General observations from the study: Most expanded clonotypes in thyroid above 0.001 frequency also showed up in blood.

The specimen was peripheral blood. The V and J genes are TRBV20-1 and TRBJ1-2; tentative D call: TRBD1 (6 bases). The sequence was collected from a man aged 50-60 years with Graves' ophthalmopathy. Written as DNA, the CDR3 is TGCAGTGCTAGAGACGCAGAATTTACAGGGCCATACCATGGCTACACCTTC. This codes for CSARDAEFTGPYHGYTF.